The present TCR beta chain was sequenced within a study of T cells in tuberculosis. Background on the study: In South Africa, adults with active tuberculosis were compared with IGRA-negative and latently infected IGRA-positive adolescents.

Germline V gives CDR1 MNHNY, CDR2 SVGAGI (reference sequence). The V segment lost 8 bases and the J segment 2 bases; nucleotides outside the gene matches: 12. The CDR3 is 16 amino acids. The study, taken as a whole, reports: The TCR-beta difference was not significant; alpha differences partly reflected length.

This clone was detected only once. Its target is unknown. Unsorted cryopreserved PBMC were sequenced, averaging around 100,000 T cells per clinical donor. Produced via immunoSEQ multiplex PCR; TCRdb's table is partial and in-frame only. The sample has 26,000 or so clones; around 89% are singletons. The receptor was derived from a donor aged 10-29 years with latent tuberculosis or without tuberculosis infection. Sequenced input: PBMCs. V is TRBV6-6 and J is TRBJ2-5; TRBD2 agrees at 9 bases. The CDR3 spells CASSLFGRGGQETQYF. The CDR3 bases are TGTGCCAGCTCACTGTTCGGGCGGGGGGGGCAAGAGACCCAGTACTTC.